Following are 5 T cell receptor beta chains from one sample sequenced in a study of T cell responses to AZD1222 COVID-19 vaccine. Only in-frame clones appear in the TCRdb table, and some are missing; sequencing was by immunoSEQ multiplex PCR. The profile shows over 130,000 clones, more than 90% of them singletons. Material: peripheral blood, obtained on day 0 of AZD1222 vaccination. The receptor source for this set is an adult in good health.

Notes on this clone: Within the sample, other DNA sequences also encode this same CDR3. CDR3 region: CASSPAMNTEAFF. The CDR3 DNA follows: TGTGCCAGCTCACCAGCTATGAACACTGAAGCTTTCTTT. The chain uses TRBV18 and TRBJ1-1; D gene ambiguous. V was trimmed by 2 bases and J by 0 bases, leaving 4 bases between them. Germline CDR1 and CDR2: KGHSH and LQKENI. This CDR3 has 13 amino acids.

The rearrangement joins TRBV19 to TRBJ2-3, with 11 bases aligning to TRBD2. Germline V CDR1 and CDR2: LNHDA, SQIVND (reference sequence). With V trimmed by 2 bases and J by 2 bases, 3 bases remained unmatched. The CDR3 totals 16 residues. The CDR3 here is CASSIRLAGYTDTQYF. The CDR3 bases are TGTGCCAGTAGTATAAGACTAGCGGGGTACACAGATACGCAGTATTTT.

The chain is built from TRBV2 and TRBJ1-5; D remains ambiguous. The CDR3 consists of 12 residues. Germline loops: CDR1 SNHLY, CDR2 FYNNEI. V shed 10 bases and J shed 3 bases, with 10 bases lying between them. The CDR3 DNA sequence: TGTGCCACCGGGAGCCCCAATCAGCCCCAGCATTTT. It encodes CATGSPNQPQHF.

The chain employs TRBV2 and TRBJ1-2; the match to TRBD1 covers 8 bases. Per the germline V gene, CDR1 is SNHLY and CDR2 is FYNNEI. Trimming at V came to 3 bases and at J to 4 bases, leaving 1 base not matched to a gene. This CDR3 comprises 13 residues. The CDR3 spells CASSDQGAYGYTF. DNA for the CDR3: TGTGCCAGCAGTGACCAGGGGGCCTATGGCTACACCTTC.

This chain uses TRBV29-1 with TRBJ1-3, with a tentative D call TRBD1 (6 bases). The CDR3 contains 12 residues. The V and J ends lost 7 bases and 4 bases respectively, with 11 bases between them. The germline V gene has CDR1 SQVTM and CDR2 ANQGSEA. The CDR3 DNA follows: TGCAGCGGTCGGACAGAAGGAAACACCATATATTTT. Translating gives CSGRTEGNTIYF.